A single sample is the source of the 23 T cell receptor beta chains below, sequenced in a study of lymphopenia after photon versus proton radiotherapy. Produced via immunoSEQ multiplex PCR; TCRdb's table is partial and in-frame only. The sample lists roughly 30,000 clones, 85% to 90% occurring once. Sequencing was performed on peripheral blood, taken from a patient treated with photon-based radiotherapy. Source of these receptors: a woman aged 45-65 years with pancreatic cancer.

CDR3 amino acids: CASSSPAVGAGYEQYF. As DNA, the CDR3 is TGTGCCAGCAGTTCCCCGGCGGTGGGGGCGGGCTACGAGCAGTACTTC. The rearrangement uses TRBV6-6 and TRBJ2-7; tentatively, D is TRBD1 (6 bases). The V end lost 4 bases, the J end lost 3 bases, and 19 bases lay between the germline ends. Germline CDR1 and CDR2: MNHNY and SVGAGI (reference sequence). The CDR3 loop spans 16 amino acids.

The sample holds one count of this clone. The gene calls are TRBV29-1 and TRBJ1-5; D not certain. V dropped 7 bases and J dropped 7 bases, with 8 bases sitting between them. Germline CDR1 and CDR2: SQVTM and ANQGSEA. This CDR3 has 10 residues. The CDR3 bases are TGCAGCGGCGGGGAACAGCCCCAGCATTTT. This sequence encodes CSGGEQPQHF.

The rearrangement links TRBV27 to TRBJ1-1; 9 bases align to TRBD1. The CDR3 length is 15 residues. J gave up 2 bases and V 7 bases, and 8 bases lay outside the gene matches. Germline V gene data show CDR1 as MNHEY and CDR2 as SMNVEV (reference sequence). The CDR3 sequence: CASKRDRARNTEAFF. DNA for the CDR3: TGTGCCAGCAAGCGGGACAGGGCGAGAAACACTGAAGCTTTCTTT.

The CDR3 DNA reads TGTGCCAGCAGGGGGAACAACGCCGGGGAGCTGTTTTTT. Translation gives CASRGNNAGELFF. The rearrangement links TRBV6-5 to TRBJ2-2, with D unresolved. The germline V gene encodes CDR1 MNHEY and CDR2 SVGAGI. V shed 6 bases and J shed 6 bases, with 11 bases lying between them. There are 13 residues in the CDR3.

The CDR3 reads CASSRDSLQGTGELFF. Written as DNA, the CDR3 is TGTGCCAGCAGCCGGGACTCCCTTCAAGGGACCGGGGAGCTGTTTTTT. The V call is TRBV7-9, the J call TRBJ2-2, with a weak D call TRBD2 (6 bases). The CDR3 spans 16 residues. Trimming cost V 5 bases and J 5 bases, with 18 bases left between them. Germline loops: CDR1 SEHNR, CDR2 FQNEAQ (reference sequence).

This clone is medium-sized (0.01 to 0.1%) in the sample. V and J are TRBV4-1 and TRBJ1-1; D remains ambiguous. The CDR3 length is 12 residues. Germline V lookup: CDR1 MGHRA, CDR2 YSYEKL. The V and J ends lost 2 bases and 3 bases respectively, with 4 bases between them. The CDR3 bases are TGCGCCAGCAGCCAATCGGACACTGAAGCTTTCTTT. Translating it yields CASSQSDTEAFF.

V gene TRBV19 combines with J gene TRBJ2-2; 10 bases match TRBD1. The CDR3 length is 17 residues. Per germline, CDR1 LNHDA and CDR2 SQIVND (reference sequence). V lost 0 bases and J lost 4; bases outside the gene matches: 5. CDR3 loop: CASSIDPGTGVTGELFF. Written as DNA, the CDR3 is TGTGCCAGTAGTATAGATCCCGGGACAGGGGTCACCGGGGAGCTGTTTTTT.

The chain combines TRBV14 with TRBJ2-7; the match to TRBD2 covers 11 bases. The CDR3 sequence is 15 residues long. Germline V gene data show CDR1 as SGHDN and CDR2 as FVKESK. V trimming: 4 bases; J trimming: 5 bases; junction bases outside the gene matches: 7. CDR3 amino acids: CASSPRLAGLDEQYF. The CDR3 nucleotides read TGTGCCAGCAGCCCTAGACTAGCGGGATTAGACGAGCAGTACTTC.

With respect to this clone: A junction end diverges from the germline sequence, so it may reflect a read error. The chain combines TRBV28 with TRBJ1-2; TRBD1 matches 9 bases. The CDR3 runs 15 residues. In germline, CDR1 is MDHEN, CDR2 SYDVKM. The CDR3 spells CASASPTGGWDGHTF. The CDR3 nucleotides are TGTGCCAGCGCCTCCCCAACAGGGGGCTGGGATGGCCACACCTTC.

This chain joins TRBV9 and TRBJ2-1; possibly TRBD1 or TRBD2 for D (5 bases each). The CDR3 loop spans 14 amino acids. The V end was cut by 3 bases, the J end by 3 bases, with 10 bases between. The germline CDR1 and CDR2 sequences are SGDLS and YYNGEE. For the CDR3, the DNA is TGTGCCAGCAGCGCATGGGACGGCTACAATGAGCAGTTCTTC. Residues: CASSAWDGYNEQFF.

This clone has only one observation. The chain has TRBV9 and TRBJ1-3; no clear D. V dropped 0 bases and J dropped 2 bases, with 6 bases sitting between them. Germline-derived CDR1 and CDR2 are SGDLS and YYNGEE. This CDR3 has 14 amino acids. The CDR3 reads CASSVDFPGNTIYF. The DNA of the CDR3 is TGTGCCAGCAGCGTAGATTTTCCTGGAAACACCATATATTTT.

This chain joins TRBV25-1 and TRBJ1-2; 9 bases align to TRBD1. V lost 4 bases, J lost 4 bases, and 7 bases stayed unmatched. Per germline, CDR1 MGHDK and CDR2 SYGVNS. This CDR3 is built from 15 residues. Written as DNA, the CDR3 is TGTGCCAGCAGTGGGGACAGGGAAATTAGCTATGGCTACACCTTC. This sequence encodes CASSGDREISYGYTF.

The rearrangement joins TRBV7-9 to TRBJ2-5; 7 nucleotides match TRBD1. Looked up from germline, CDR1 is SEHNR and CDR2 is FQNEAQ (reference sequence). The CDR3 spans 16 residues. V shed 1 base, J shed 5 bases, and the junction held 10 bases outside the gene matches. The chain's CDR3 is CASSLGEQGLWETQYF. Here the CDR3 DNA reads TGTGCCAGCAGCTTAGGGGAACAGGGGTTGTGGGAGACCCAGTACTTC.

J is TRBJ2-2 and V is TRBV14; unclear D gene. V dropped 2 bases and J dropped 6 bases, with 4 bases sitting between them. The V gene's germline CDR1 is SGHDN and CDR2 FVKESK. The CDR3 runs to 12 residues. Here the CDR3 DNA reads TGTGCCAGCAGCCAACTATCCGGGGAGCTGTTTTTT. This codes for CASSQLSGELFF.

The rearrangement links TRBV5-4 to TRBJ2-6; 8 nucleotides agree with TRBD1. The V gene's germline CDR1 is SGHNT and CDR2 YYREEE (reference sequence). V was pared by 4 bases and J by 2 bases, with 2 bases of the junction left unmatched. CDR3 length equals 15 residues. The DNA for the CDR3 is TGTGCCAGCAGCCGGACAGGGACTGGGGCCAACGTCCTGACTTTC. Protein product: CASSRTGTGANVLTF.

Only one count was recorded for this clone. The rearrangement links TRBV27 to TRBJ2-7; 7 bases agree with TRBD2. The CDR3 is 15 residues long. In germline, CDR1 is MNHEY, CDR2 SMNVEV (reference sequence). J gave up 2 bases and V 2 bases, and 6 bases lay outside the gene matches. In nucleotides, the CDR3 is TGTGCCAGCAGTTTAGGAGCGGGATTCACCTACGAGCAGTACTTC. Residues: CASSLGAGFTYEQYF.

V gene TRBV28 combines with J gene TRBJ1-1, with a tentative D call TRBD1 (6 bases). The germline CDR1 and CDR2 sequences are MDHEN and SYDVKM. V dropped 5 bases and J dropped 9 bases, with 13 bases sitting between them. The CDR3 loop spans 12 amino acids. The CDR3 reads CASSPPQGKAFF. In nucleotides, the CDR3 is TGTGCCAGCAGTCCGCCCCAGGGGAAAGCTTTCTTT. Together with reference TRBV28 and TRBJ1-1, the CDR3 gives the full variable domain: DVKVTQSSRYLVKRTGEKVFLECVQDMDHENMFWYRQDPGLGLRLIYFSYDVKMKEKGDIPEGYSVSREKKERFSLILESASTNQTSMYLCASSPPQGKAFFGQGTRLTVV.

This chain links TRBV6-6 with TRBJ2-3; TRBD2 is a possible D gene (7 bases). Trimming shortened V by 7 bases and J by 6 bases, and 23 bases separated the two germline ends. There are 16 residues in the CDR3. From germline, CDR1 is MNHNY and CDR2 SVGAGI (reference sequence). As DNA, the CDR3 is TGTGCCAGCACCCCCGGTGGGGGGGGGCGCCGGGATACGCAGTATTTT. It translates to CASTPGGGGRRDTQYF.

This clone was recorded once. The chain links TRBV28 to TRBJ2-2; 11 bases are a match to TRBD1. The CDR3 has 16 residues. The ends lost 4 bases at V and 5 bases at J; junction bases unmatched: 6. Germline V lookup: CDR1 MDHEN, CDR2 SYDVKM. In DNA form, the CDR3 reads TGTGCCAGCAGTTCCCCCGGGACAGGGGGGACCGGGGAGCTGTTTTTT. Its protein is CASSSPGTGGTGELFF.

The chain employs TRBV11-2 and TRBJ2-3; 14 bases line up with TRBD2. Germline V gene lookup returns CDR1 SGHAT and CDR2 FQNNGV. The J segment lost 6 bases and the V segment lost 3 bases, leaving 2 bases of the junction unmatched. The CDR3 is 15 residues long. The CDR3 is CASSFRTSGRDTQYF. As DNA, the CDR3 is TGTGCCAGCAGCTTCAGGACTAGCGGGAGGGATACGCAGTATTTT.

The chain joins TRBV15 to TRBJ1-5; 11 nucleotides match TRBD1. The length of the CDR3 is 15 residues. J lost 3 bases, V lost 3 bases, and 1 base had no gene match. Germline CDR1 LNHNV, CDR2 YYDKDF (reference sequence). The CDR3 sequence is CATSRDRGPNQPQHF. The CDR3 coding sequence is TGTGCCACCAGCAGGGACAGGGGGCCCAATCAGCCCCAGCATTTT.

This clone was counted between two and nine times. The CDR3 is CASSLQTEAFF. In nucleotides, the CDR3 is TGTGCCAGCAGTTTACAGACTGAAGCTTTCTTT. The chain couples TRBV6-6 to TRBJ1-1; D unclear. Germline CDR1 reads MNHNY; CDR2 reads SVGAGI (reference sequence). V lost 4 bases and J lost 5, with 5 bases in between. CDR3 length equals 11 residues.

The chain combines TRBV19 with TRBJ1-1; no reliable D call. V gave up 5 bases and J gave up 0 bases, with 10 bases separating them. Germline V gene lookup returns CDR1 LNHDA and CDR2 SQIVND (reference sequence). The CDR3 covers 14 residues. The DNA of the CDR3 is TGTGCCAGTAGTCCAGGACCCGTGAACACTGAAGCTTTCTTT. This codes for CASSPGPVNTEAFF.